This T cell receptor beta chain was recorded in a study of CD8+CD57+ T cells in acquired aplastic anemia. V gave up 5 bases and J gave up 2 bases; unmatched junction bases: 6. The length of the CDR3 is 16 residues. Germline V gives CDR1 SEHNR, CDR2 FQNEAQ (reference sequence). This clonotype has at least ten counts. Its matching antigen is unknown. Investigators profiled TCR beta VDJ and CDR3 from genomic DNA template. MiXCR was run by TCRdb on the reads, yielding one entry per CDR3 protein. The repertoire holds some 220,000 distinct CDR3 sequences, with roughly 33% as singletons. Findings and caveats of the study: Sharing between patients and controls was observed for about 27 CD8+ CDR3 sequences.

The chain carries TRBV7-9 and TRBJ2-1, with TRBD2 matching 10 bases. This receptor was identified in a human donor in good health, serving as a control. The specimen was sorted CD4+, CD8+, or CD8+CD57+ T cells (not recorded which) from PBMCs. Here the CDR3 DNA reads TGTGCCAGCAGCCCAATAGCGGGGGGAACCTACAATGAGCAGTTCTTC. Its translation: CASSPIAGGTYNEQFF.